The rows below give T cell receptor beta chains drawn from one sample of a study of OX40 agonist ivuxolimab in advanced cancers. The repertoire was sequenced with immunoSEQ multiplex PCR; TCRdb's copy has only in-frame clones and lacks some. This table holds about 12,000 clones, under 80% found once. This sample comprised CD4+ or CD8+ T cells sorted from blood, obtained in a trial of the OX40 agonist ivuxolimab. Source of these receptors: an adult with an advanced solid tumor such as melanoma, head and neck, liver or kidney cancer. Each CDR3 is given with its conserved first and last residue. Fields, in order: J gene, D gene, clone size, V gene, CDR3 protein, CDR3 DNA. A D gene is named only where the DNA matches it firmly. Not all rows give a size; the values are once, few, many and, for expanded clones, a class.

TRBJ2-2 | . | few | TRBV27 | CASSPSQLNTGELFF | TGTGCCAGCAGTCCTAGCCAACTGAACACCGGGGAGCTGTTTTTT
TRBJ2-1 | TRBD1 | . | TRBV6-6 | CASSYSLTGNEQFF | TGTGCCAGCAGTTACTCGTTGACAGGGAATGAGCAGTTCTTC
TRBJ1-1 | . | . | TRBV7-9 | CASSLGGGLTEAFF | TGTGCCAGCAGCTTAGGTGGGGGCTTGACTGAAGCTTTCTTT
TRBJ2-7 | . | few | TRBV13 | CASRSGDSYEQYF | TGTGCCAGCAGGTCGGGGGACTCCTACGAGCAGTACTTC
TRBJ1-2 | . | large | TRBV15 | CATSEDGVPNYGYTF | TGTGCCACCAGCGAAGACGGGGTCCCTAACTATGGCTACACCTTC
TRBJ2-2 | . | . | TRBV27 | CASSLKPVANTGELFF | TGTGCCAGCAGTTTAAAACCAGTCGCGAACACCGGGGAGCTGTTTTTT
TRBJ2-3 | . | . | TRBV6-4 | CASSDGVTDTQYF | TGTGCCAGCAGTGACGGTGTCACAGATACGCAGTATTTT
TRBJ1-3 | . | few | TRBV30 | CAWSSLEALIGNTIYF | TGTGCCTGGAGCTCCCTCGAAGCTCTAATTGGAAACACCATATATTTT
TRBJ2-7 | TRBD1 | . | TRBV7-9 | CASRDRGSYEQYF | TGTGCCTCCCGGGACAGGGGATCCTACGAGCAGTACTTC
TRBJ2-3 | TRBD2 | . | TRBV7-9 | CASSLETGGGLATQYF | TGTGCCAGCAGCTTAGAGACGGGAGGAGGGTTGGCTACGCAGTATTTT
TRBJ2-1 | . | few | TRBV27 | CASSPLGAGYNEQFF | TGTGCCAGCAGTCCCCTCGGGGCGGGGTACAATGAGCAGTTCTTC
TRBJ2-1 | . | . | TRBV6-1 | CASGPGWGRYEQFF | TGTGCCAGCGGCCCGGGGTGGGGTAGATATGAGCAGTTCTTC
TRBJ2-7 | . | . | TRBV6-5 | CASIRGLTYEQYF | TGTGCCAGCATTAGGGGCCTAACCTACGAGCAGTACTTC
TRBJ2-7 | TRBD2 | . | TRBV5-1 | CASSLIAGGPYEQYF | TGCGCCAGCAGCCTTATAGCGGGGGGGCCCTACGAGCAGTACTTC
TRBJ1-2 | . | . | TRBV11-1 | CASSFAGHYGYTF | TGTGCCAGCAGCTTCGCGGGACACTATGGCTACACCTTC
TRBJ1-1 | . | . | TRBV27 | CASGLLWYTEAFF | TGTGCCAGCGGACTTCTGTGGTACACTGAAGCTTTCTTT
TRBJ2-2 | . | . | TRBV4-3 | CASSQGQGITGELFF | TGCGCCAGCAGCCAAGGGCAGGGGATTACCGGGGAGCTGTTTTTT
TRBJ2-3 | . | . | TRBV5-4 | CASSRAWGEADTQYF | TGTGCCAGCAGCAGGGCGTGGGGTGAGGCAGATACGCAGTATTTT
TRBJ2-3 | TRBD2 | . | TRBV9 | CASSGTLSSGDTQYF | TGTGCCAGCAGCGGGACGCTTTCTAGCGGGGATACGCAGTATTTT
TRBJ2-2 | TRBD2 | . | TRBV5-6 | CASSPYGTSGPNTGELFF | TGTGCCAGCAGCCCGTATGGGACTAGCGGACCGAACACCGGGGAGCTGTTTTTT
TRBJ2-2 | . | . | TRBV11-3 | CASSLGGAGELFF | TGTGCCAGCAGCTTAGGGGGAGCCGGGGAGCTGTTTTTT
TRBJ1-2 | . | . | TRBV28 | CASSLGRGPYGYTF | TGTGCCAGCAGTTTGGGACGCGGCCCCTATGGCTACACCTTC
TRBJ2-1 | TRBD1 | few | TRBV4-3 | CASSQAGTGGYNEQFF | TGCGCCAGCAGCCAGGCCGGGACAGGGGGGTACAATGAGCAGTTCTTC
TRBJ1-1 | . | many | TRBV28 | CASSPIEASQGNTEAFF | TGTGCCAGCAGTCCCATTGAGGCGTCGCAGGGGAACACTGAAGCTTTCTTT
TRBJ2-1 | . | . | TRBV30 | CAWNLGRYEQFF | TGTGCCTGGAATCTAGGTCGGTATGAGCAGTTCTTC
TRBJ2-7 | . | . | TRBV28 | CASSQGQLVSEQYF | TGTGCCAGCAGTCAGGGACAACTTGTCTCCGAGCAGTACTTC
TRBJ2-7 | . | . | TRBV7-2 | CASSLGGSGEQYF | TGTGCCAGCAGCTTAGGAGGTAGCGGCGAGCAGTACTTC
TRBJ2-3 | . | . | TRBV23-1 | CASSQSNRGGGIFGTDTQYF | TGCGCCAGCAGTCAATCGAACAGGGGAGGCGGGATATTTGGTACAGATACGCAGTATTTT
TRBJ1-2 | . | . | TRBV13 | CASSLGPGLLNGYTF | TGTGCCAGCAGCTTAGGCCCGGGACTGCTGAATGGCTACACCTTC
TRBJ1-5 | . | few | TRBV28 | CASTYGSNQPQHF | TGTGCCAGCACCTATGGGAGCAATCAGCCCCAGCATTTT
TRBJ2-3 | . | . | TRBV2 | CASSAGTFTTDTQYF | TGTGCCAGCAGTGCCGGGACTTTTACTACAGATACGCAGTATTTT
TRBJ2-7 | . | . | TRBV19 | CASTAGQGYHEQYF | TGTGCCAGTACCGCAGGGCAGGGGTACCACGAGCAGTACTTC
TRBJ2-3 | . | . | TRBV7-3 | CASSLVGGTDTQYF | TGTGCCAGCAGCTTAGTGGGAGGCACAGATACGCAGTATTTT
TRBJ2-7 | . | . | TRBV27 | CASSSGGGGYEQYF | TGTGCCAGCAGTTCAGGGGGCGGGGGGTACGAGCAGTACTTC
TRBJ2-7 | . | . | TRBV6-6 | CASSHWQSYEQYF | TGTGCCAGCAGTCATTGGCAGTCCTACGAGCAGTACTTC
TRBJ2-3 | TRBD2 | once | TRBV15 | CATSRDAGGVADTQYF | TGTGCCACCAGCAGAGACGCGGGGGGGGTCGCAGATACGCAGTATTTT
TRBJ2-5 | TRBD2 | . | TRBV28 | CASSTRAAGGETQYF | TGTGCCAGCAGTACTCGAGCGGCGGGGGGGGAGACCCAGTACTTC
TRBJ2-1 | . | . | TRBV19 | CASGENEQFF | TGTGCCAGTGGGGAGAATGAGCAGTTCTTC
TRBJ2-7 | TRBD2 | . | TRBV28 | CASSWRGFNEQYF | TGTGCCAGTTCGTGGCGGGGGTTCAACGAGCAGTACTTC
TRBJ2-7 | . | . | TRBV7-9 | CASSLDPGSYEQYF | TGTGCCAGCAGCTTAGACCCGGGTTCCTACGAGCAGTACTTC
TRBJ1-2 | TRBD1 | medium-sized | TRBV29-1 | CSVTYMTGNGYTF | TGCAGCGTTACTTATATGACAGGGAACGGCTACACCTTC
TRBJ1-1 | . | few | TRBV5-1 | CASSWGAAEEAFF | TGCGCCAGCAGCTGGGGGGCTGCCGAAGAAGCTTTCTTT
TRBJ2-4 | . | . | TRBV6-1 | CASSEAWGKNIQYF | TGTGCCAGCAGTGAAGCCTGGGGCAAAAACATTCAGTACTTC
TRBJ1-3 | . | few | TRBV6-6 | CASTSESGNTIYF | TGTGCCAGCACCTCGGAGTCTGGAAACACCATATATTTT
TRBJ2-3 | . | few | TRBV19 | CASSQGYSTDTQYF | TGTGCCAGTAGTCAGGGGTATAGCACAGATACGCAGTATTTT
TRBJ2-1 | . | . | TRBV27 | CASSFQGNFLDTEQFF | TGTGCCAGCAGTTTCCAGGGGAATTTTCTGGACACTGAGCAGTTCTTC
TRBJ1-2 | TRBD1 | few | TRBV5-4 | CASSVRGGYGYTF | TGTGCCAGCAGCGTCAGGGGGGGCTATGGCTACACCTTC
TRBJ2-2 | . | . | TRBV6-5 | CASSYGSGELFF | TGTGCCAGCAGTTACGGGTCCGGGGAGCTGTTTTTT
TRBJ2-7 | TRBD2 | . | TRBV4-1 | CASSQDVAGVMGEQYF | TGCGCCAGCAGCCAAGACGTAGCGGGGGTCATGGGCGAGCAGTACTTC
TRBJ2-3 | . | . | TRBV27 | CASSFLQGGATDTQYF | TGTGCCAGCAGTTTTCTACAGGGAGGGGCCACAGATACGCAGTATTTT